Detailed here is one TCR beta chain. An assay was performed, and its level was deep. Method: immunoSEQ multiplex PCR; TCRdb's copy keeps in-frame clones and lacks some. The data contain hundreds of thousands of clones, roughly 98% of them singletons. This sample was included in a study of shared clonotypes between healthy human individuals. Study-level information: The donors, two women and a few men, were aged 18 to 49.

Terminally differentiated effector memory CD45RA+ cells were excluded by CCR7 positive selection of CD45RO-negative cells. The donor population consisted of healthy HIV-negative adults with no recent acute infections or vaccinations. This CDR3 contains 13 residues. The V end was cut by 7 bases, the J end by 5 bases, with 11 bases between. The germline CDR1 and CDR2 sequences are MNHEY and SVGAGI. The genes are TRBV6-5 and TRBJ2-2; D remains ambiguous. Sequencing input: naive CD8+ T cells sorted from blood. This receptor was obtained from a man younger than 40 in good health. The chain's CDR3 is CASMSLTTGELFF. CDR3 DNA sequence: TGTGCCAGCATGTCGTTGACGACCGGGGAGCTGTTTTTT.